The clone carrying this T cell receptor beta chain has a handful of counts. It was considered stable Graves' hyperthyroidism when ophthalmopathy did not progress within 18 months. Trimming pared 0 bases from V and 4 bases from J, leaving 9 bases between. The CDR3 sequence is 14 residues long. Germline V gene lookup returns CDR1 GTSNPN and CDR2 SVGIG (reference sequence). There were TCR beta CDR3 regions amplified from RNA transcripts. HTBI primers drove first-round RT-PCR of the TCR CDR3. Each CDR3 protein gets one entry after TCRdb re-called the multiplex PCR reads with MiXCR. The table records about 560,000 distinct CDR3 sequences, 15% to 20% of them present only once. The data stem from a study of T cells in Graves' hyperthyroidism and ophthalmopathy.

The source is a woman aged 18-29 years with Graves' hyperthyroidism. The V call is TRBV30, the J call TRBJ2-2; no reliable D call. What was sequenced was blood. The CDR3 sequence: CAWSVSAATGELFF. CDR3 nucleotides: TGTGCCTGGAGTGTCTCTGCCGCCACCGGGGAGCTGTTTTTT.